This TCR beta chain comes out of a study of T cell responses to AZD1222 COVID-19 vaccine. Details on this clone: Its antigen remains unidentified.

Clones were read by immunoSEQ multiplex PCR, and TCRdb kept only the in-frame ones, dropping some. The sample lists about 140,000 clones; approximately 90% were seen once. CDR1 SGHKS and CDR2 YYEKEE come from the germline V gene (reference sequence). V shed 4 bases, J shed 5 bases, and the junction held 9 bases outside the gene matches. The CDR3 covers 16 residues. Broader study findings: Just five to seven people given AZD1222 tested seropositive at baseline. Sampling captured repertoires only after the peak T cell response. Two AZD1222 administrations were followed by greater Spike-specific TCR breadth and depth.

It was second doses at about 4 or about 12 weeks that were pooled. The TCR sequence derives from an adult who received the AZD1222 COVID-19 vaccine. Here the sequenced sample was peripheral blood, taken 28 days after the second AZD1222 dose. This rearrangement joins TRBV5-5 to TRBJ2-2; 9 bases are a match to TRBD1. The DNA of the CDR3 is TGTGCCAGCAGCCAATCGACAGGGGGTTGGACCGGGGAGCTGTTTTTT. Its translation is CASSQSTGGWTGELFF.